A selection of T cell receptor beta chains follows, all from one sample in a study of T cell repertoires in cytomegalovirus infection. These receptors' targets are unknown. TCRdb reprocessed the reads with MiXCR, giving one entry per CDR3 protein. The table shows around 50,000 distinct CDR3 sequences, with about 18% occurring only once. Sequencing was performed on CD8+ T cells from cultured PBMCs, taken from culture after CMV antigen stimulation. The receptor source for this set is a human donor in good health (CMV status not recorded). Some clones in this sample may be carry-over from other donors' samples. The conserved cysteine and the conserved F or W are not part of the CDR3 here.

V: TRBV4-3; CDR3: ASSLFVSAIAQGNTEAF
V: TRBV7-9; CDR3: ASSQGQGANNEQF
V: TRBV12-3/TRBV12-4; CDR3: ASSDRIVGGYGYT
V: TRBV12-3/TRBV12-4; CDR3: ASREGLGAF
V: TRBV6-2/TRBV6-3; CDR3: ASTAWDAGSNQPQH
V: TRBV27; CDR3: ASSTGGTEAF
V: TRBV5-6; CDR3: ASSYTGTRGKTQY
V: TRBV27; CDR3: ASSLRAGIEQF
V: TRBV20-1; CDR3: SARDRTHLYNEQF
V: TRBV7-2; CDR3: ASSLMGQGANQPQH
V: TRBV19; CDR3: ASSMFKTPGPNTEAF
V: TRBV5-1; CDR3: ASSLVDRRSYEQY
V: TRBV10-3; CDR3: AISETGLYEQY
V: TRBV6-5; CDR3: ATTGDRPAEAF
V: TRBV5-4; CDR3: ASSADRDGEQY
V: TRBV5-3; CDR3: ARSLAPRSVGTGELF
V: TRBV7-2; CDR3: ASSAGAGWVYEQY
V: TRBV19; CDR3: ASSIDMGYTEAF
V: TRBV6-2/TRBV6-3; CDR3: ASSPGLFLYEQY
V: TRBV24-1; CDR3: ATSKIGGNEQF
V: TRBV23-1; CDR3: ASSQQGVSQY
V: TRBV7-9; CDR3: ASSRTGLDTDTQY
V: TRBV2; CDR3: ASSGFREQY
V: TRBV7-2; CDR3: ASSITSGGATEQF
V: TRBV6-6; CDR3: ASTSQAKEQF
V: TRBV19; CDR3: ASSPAGLYNEQF
V: TRBV7-2; CDR3: ASSLARNEQF
V: TRBV30; CDR3: AWSPIDSSYEQY
V: TRBV10-3; CDR3: AISEVGTPRRAF
V: TRBV6-1; CDR3: ASSEMGGGGYT
V: TRBV27; CDR3: ASRRGAGTGELF
V: TRBV10-3; CDR3: AISEAGLSNEQF
V: TRBV9; CDR3: ASSVAGELRVNEQF
V: TRBV6-2/TRBV6-3; CDR3: ASSYSVVFENTIY
V: TRBV20-1; CDR3: SARGPGTSGTGIETQY
V: TRBV6-5; CDR3: ASSYYGGGSTTGELF
V: TRBV7-6; CDR3: ASSLAQGAGELF
V: TRBV19; CDR3: ASSEGPGYEQY
V: TRBV28; CDR3: ASKLAPRVGSYEQY
V: TRBV4-1; CDR3: ASSQDRDYEQY
V: TRBV6-4; CDR3: ASSWTTQDTQY
V: TRBV7-2; CDR3: ASSLDPGAYEQY
V: TRBV7-6; CDR3: ASSLRGGMSYEQY
V: TRBV7-9; CDR3: ASSYGDREQKQY
V: TRBV6-1; CDR3: ASSEVVSGLSTDTQY
V: TRBV6-8; CDR3: ASSYSQGGNEQF
V: TRBV10-3; CDR3: AISAGGEAF
V: TRBV7-2; CDR3: ASSPQKGSYNEQF
V: TRBV27; CDR3: ASSIRQGWEKLF
V: TRBV7-2; CDR3: ASSHGPGVYGYT
V: TRBV7-9; CDR3: ASSPGGQETQY
V: TRBV19; CDR3: ASSITRGYEQY
V: TRBV5-4; CDR3: ASSPIVRTGFQETQY
V: TRBV24-1; CDR3: ATSDWSGKDEQF
V: TRBV19; CDR3: ASTLYGRNTGELF
V: TRBV9; CDR3: ASSVGERTHQETQY
V: TRBV5-5; CDR3: ASSLMQGPFSGANVLT
V: TRBV7-8; CDR3: ASSSTGGPTNYGYT
V: TRBV7-2; CDR3: ASRSTSGGAETQY